A single sample is the source of the 24 T cell receptor beta chains below, sequenced in a study of beta chain features in type 1 diabetes. Points from the study as a whole: Shorter TCRB CDR3s, moderately but significantly so, were found in Type 1 diabetes patients in all four CD4+ subsets.

Their antigens remain unidentified. Investigators reverse transcribed all isolated RNA, so they sequenced expressed TCRB transcripts. Profiling relied on immunoSEQ multiplex PCR, and the TCRdb table lists in-frame clones only, not all of them. The table has fewer than 350,000 clones, approximately 15% seen once. The source material was naive CD4+ T cells from blood. These receptors came from a man aged 18 to 30 with type 1 diabetes.

Only a few counts were recorded for this clone. The chain employs TRBV7-9 and TRBJ2-1, with D tentatively TRBD2 (5 bases). The CDR3 consists of 16 residues. V was cut by 3 bases and J by 1 base, with 13 bases left in between. The V gene's germline CDR1 is SEHNR and CDR2 FQNEAQ (reference sequence). CDR3 sequence: CASSFGGRGSYNEQFF. CDR3 coding DNA: TGTGCCAGCAGCTTCGGTGGGAGAGGATCCTACAATGAGCAGTTCTTC.

This clone has more than one count but fewer than ten. V is TRBV27 and J is TRBJ1-1; TRBD1 aligns across 8 bases. Trimming took 4 bases from V and 6 from J; bases not matched to a gene: 7. Per the germline V gene, CDR1 is MNHEY and CDR2 is SMNVEV (reference sequence). The CDR3 is 14 amino acids. The CDR3 sequence is CASSYGQGRSEAFF. CDR3 nucleotide sequence: TGTGCCAGCAGTTACGGACAGGGAAGGTCTGAAGCTTTCTTT.

The CDR3 DNA sequence: TGTGCCAGCCTACCAAACGCCCGCACCGGGGAGCTGTTTTTT. Translation gives CASLPNARTGELFF. The genes are TRBV18 and TRBJ2-2; D gene ambiguous. The CDR3 has 14 residues. V lost 8 bases and J lost 4, with 14 bases in between. Germline loops: CDR1 KGHSH, CDR2 LQKENI.

This clone was seen more than once but under ten times. This chain joins TRBV7-2 and TRBJ2-2; 8 bases align to TRBD2. Germline assignment: CDR1 SGHTA and CDR2 FQGNSA. Trimming took 3 bases from V and 0 from J; bases not matched to a gene: 3. This CDR3 has 16 amino acids. As DNA, the CDR3 is TGTGCCAGCAGCTTCGGACTAGCCCCGAACACCGGGGAGCTGTTTTTT. Translation gives CASSFGLAPNTGELFF.

This clone has just a few counts. The chain links TRBV9 to TRBJ2-7; TRBD2 matches at 7 bases. The V segment lost 0 bases and the J segment 4 bases; nucleotides outside the gene matches: 10. Germline V gene data show CDR1 as SGDLS and CDR2 as YYNGEE. The length of the CDR3 is 16 residues. CDR3 nucleotide sequence: TGTGCCAGCAGCGTAGGCCCAAGTCAGGGAGGGTACGAGCAGTACTTC. Residues: CASSVGPSQGGYEQYF.

This chain connects TRBV11-2 to TRBJ2-7; a possible D gene is TRBD2 (8 bases). Germline V CDR1 and CDR2: SGHAT, FQNNGV. The CDR3 extends over 16 amino acids. V was trimmed by 5 bases and J by 2 bases, leaving 19 bases between them. In DNA form, the CDR3 reads TGTGCCAGCAGCCGAGGGGGCGGGGGGCGCACCTACGAGCAGTACTTC. Its protein product is CASSRGGGGRTYEQYF.

This clone has just a few counts. The rearrangement joins TRBV9 to TRBJ2-5, with D perhaps TRBD2 (6 bases). Trimming took off 6 bases at V and 4 bases at J, with 13 bases between the two ends. CDR1 SGDLS and CDR2 YYNGEE come from the germline V gene. The CDR3 totals 13 residues. The CDR3 sequence: CASNPYSGETQYF. CDR3 nucleotide sequence: TGTGCCAGCAACCCTTATAGCGGAGAGACCCAGTACTTC.

The chain is built from TRBV30 and TRBJ1-5; no firm D call. Per germline, CDR1 GTSNPN and CDR2 SVGIG (reference sequence). V lost 2 bases and J lost 6, with 11 bases in between. The CDR3 extends over 13 amino acids. CDR3 sequence: CAWSLSGIQPQHF. The CDR3 coding sequence is TGTGCCTGGAGTTTGTCAGGTATTCAGCCCCAGCATTTT.

This sequence joins TRBV18 and TRBJ2-5, with 10 bases fitting TRBD2. Germline lookup yields CDR1 KGHSH and CDR2 LQKENI. J lost 9 bases, V lost 2 bases, and 9 bases had no gene match. The CDR3 is made up of 15 amino acids. In DNA, the CDR3 is TGTGCCAGCTCACCAGCTAGCGGGAGCGTTGGAGCCCAGTACTTC. The encoded protein is CASSPASGSVGAQYF.

This chain uses TRBV7-7 with TRBJ2-3; no clear D. V was clipped by 1 base and J by 6 bases, with 11 bases between them. The CDR3 is 14 amino acids. CDR1 is SSHAT and CDR2 is FNYEAQ in the germline V gene (reference sequence). The CDR3 here is CASSLGAKVDTQYF. For the CDR3, the DNA is TGTGCCAGCAGCTTAGGGGCTAAAGTGGATACGCAGTATTTT.

There are a few counts of this clone. This chain joins TRBV18 and TRBJ1-5; 9 nucleotides line up with TRBD1. Germline loops: CDR1 KGHSH, CDR2 LQKENI. V was clipped by 4 bases and J by 1 base; unmatched bases: 5. The CDR3 sequence is 16 residues long. The CDR3 coding sequence is TGTGCCAGCTCACTCATACAGGGGGCGAGCAATCAGCCCCAGCATTTT. Translated, it gives CASSLIQGASNQPQHF.

The V gene is TRBV7-9, the J gene TRBJ2-7; 10 positions agree with TRBD1. From germline, CDR1 is SEHNR and CDR2 FQNEAQ (reference sequence). Trimming took 2 bases from V and 7 from J; bases not matched to a gene: 8. CDR3 length equals 15 residues. DNA for the CDR3: TGTGCCAGCAGCTTAAGGACAGGGGGTTCCCAGGAGCAGTACTTC. The encoded protein is CASSLRTGGSQEQYF.

This clone was seen only a few times. This chain joins TRBV18 and TRBJ2-3; D is unclear. Germline loops: CDR1 KGHSH, CDR2 LQKENI. The CDR3 is 14 residues long. V lost 3 bases, J lost 4 bases, and 11 bases lay in between. For the CDR3, the DNA is TGTGCCAGCTCACCCCGTCGCGACTCAGATACGCAGTATTTT. Translated: CASSPRRDSDTQYF.

This rearrangement joins TRBV5-1 to TRBJ2-5; 10 bases are a match to TRBD1. Germline V CDR1 and CDR2: SGHRS, YFSETQ. V shed 2 bases, J shed 5 bases, and the junction held 6 bases outside the gene matches. The length of the CDR3 is 15 residues. CDR3 protein: CASSFGQGGGETQYF. The CDR3 DNA reads as TGCGCCAGCAGCTTCGGACAGGGGGGCGGGGAGACCCAGTACTTC.

V and J are TRBV6-6 and TRBJ1-5; possible D gene TRBD1, 6 bases. The CDR3 has 13 amino acids. Germline V gene data show CDR1 as MNHNY and CDR2 as SVGAGI (reference sequence). V lost 10 bases and J 7 bases, leaving 17 bases between the germline ends. CDR3 region: CATRGGAGQPQHF. The CDR3 nucleotides are TGTGCCACCCGCGGGGGGGCAGGACAGCCCCAGCATTTT.

This rearrangement joins TRBV2 to TRBJ2-4; the match to TRBD1 covers 8 bases. The CDR3 sequence is 14 residues long. Germline loops: CDR1 SNHLY, CDR2 FYNNEI. The junction had 5 bases not matched to a gene; V was cut back by 7 bases and J by 3 bases. The CDR3 DNA reads TGTGCCAGCATCGAGACAGGGGTCAAAAACATTCAGTACTTC. It codes for CASIETGVKNIQYF.

This clone turned up a few times. The chain couples TRBV5-4 to TRBJ2-3; 8 bases map to TRBD2. Germline V gene lookup returns CDR1 SGHNT and CDR2 YYREEE (reference sequence). There are 16 residues in the CDR3. The V segment lost 4 bases and the J segment 0 bases; nucleotides outside the gene matches: 7. In DNA form, the CDR3 reads TGTGCCAGCAGCCCGGGAGGGGCGGGGAGCACAGATACGCAGTATTTT. Translating it yields CASSPGGAGSTDTQYF.

The chain uses TRBV10-3 and TRBJ2-3; 8 bases agree with TRBD2. This CDR3 comprises 16 residues. V lost 6 bases to trimming and J lost 0 bases; unmatched junction nucleotides: 8. Germline CDR1 is ENHRY and CDR2 is SYGVKD. The CDR3 sequence is CAISFRTSRSTDTQYF. The DNA of the CDR3 is TGTGCCATCAGCTTTAGGACTAGCCGTAGCACAGATACGCAGTATTTT.

The chain links TRBV4-3 to TRBJ2-1; D is undetermined. The length of the CDR3 is 12 residues. V was shortened by 0 bases and J by 10 bases, with 7 bases between the two germline ends. Germline values: CDR1 LGHNA, CDR2 YSLEER. The CDR3 reads CASSQEATEQFF. CDR3 DNA sequence: TGCGCCAGCAGCCAAGAGGCCACAGAGCAGTTCTTC.

In its sample, this clone was seen a few times. The chain links TRBV19 to TRBJ2-2; D may be TRBD2 (6 bases). Germline loops: CDR1 LNHDA, CDR2 SQIVND (reference sequence). There are 14 residues in the CDR3. V lost 8 bases and J 5 bases, leaving 15 bases between the germline ends. CDR3 nucleotide sequence: TGTGCCAGTGACCCTGGGGGGATTACCGGGGAGCTGTTTTTT. Its protein is CASDPGGITGELFF.

The rearrangement uses TRBV30 and TRBJ2-1, with 9 nucleotides matching TRBD2. This CDR3 spans 13 amino acids. V dropped 3 bases and J dropped 9; count of bases not matched to a gene: 6. CDR1 and CDR2 (germline): GTSNPN, SVGIG (reference sequence). CDR3 bases: TGTGCCTGGAGGATAGCGGGGGTCCCTGAGCAGTTCTTC. It specifies CAWRIAGVPEQFF.

This clone has only a few counts. This sequence joins TRBV5-4 and TRBJ2-7; TRBD2 matches at 10 bases. The CDR3 has 15 residues. Losses at the gene ends were 1 base for V and 4 bases for J; bases not matched to a gene: 5. Looked up from germline, CDR1 is SGHNT and CDR2 is YYREEE (reference sequence). CDR3 bases: TGTGCCAGCAGCTTGTCTAGCGGGGGACCTTACGAGCAGTACTTC. Its protein is CASSLSSGGPYEQYF.

The chain is built from TRBV6-5 and TRBJ1-2, with TRBD1 identical over 8 bases. CDR3 size: 15 residues. Germline values: CDR1 MNHEY, CDR2 SVGAGI. After removal of 1 base from V and 9 bases from J, the junction contained 10 bases not matched to a gene. For the CDR3, the DNA is TGTGCCAGCAGTTACTACGCGACCGGGACAGGAAGCTACACCTTC. It translates to CASSYYATGTGSYTF.

The sample holds a few counts of this clone. V is TRBV19 and J is TRBJ2-1; TRBD2 matches at 12 bases. Trimming cost V 6 bases and J 5 bases; bases outside gene matches: 5. Looked up from germline, CDR1 is LNHDA and CDR2 is SQIVND (reference sequence). The CDR3 runs 15 residues. The CDR3 protein is CASSPWTSGNNEQFF. In DNA form, the CDR3 reads TGTGCCAGTAGCCCCTGGACTAGCGGGAACAATGAGCAGTTCTTC.